Listed below are T cell receptor beta chains from one sample, sequenced in a study of blood T cell repertoires in COVID-19. Some clones are missing from TCRdb's copy, which holds only in-frame ones; the method was immunoSEQ multiplex PCR. The sample consists of hundreds of thousands of clones, 85% to 90% of them appearing once. Specimen: peripheral blood. Source of these receptors: a man aged 45-60 years with acute or convalescent COVID-19. Both conserved end residues are trimmed from each CDR3.

J,V,CDR3
TRBJ1-1,TRBV6-2/TRBV6-3,ASSYGQLPTEAF
TRBJ2-1,TRBV29-1,SVGDRGPYNEQF
TRBJ2-1,TRBV29-1,SPRLAGMNEQF
TRBJ1-5,TRBV19,ASSATGLTLYNQPQH
TRBJ1-3,TRBV6-5,ASSPTGGLRNTIY
TRBJ1-2,TRBV5-1,ASSGQYGYT
TRBJ1-2,TRBV4-1,ASSQLGTGDYGYT
TRBJ1-5,TRBV30,AWRDRDNQPQH
TRBJ2-3,TRBV13,ASSLDQRGLEGTDTQY
TRBJ2-5,TRBV4-1,ASSQTSQETQY
TRBJ1-3,TRBV5-6,ASSFRTGRTGNTIY
TRBJ2-7,TRBV5-1,ASSLGQGGEQY
TRBJ2-1,TRBV18,ASSRGGIYNEQF
TRBJ2-5,TRBV3-1/TRBV3-2,ASRLREETQY
TRBJ2-3,TRBV18,ASSPPSGASTDTQY
TRBJ2-3,TRBV6-5,ASSPWTGPDTQY
TRBJ2-7,TRBV27,ASSLLARGPYEQY
TRBJ2-1,TRBV5-1,ASSSGQSSYNEQF
TRBJ1-3,TRBV19,ASSPEGRNTIY
TRBJ2-2,TRBV9,ASSTDRGWLF
TRBJ1-2,TRBV6-6,ASSRGQISFYGYT
TRBJ1-1,TRBV21-1,ASSKTLNMNTEAF
TRBJ1-2,TRBV27,ASRTTGDYGYT
TRBJ1-2,TRBV11-2,ASSSPTGEGYGYT
TRBJ2-1,TRBV2,ASTLYNEQF
TRBJ1-1,TRBV29-1,SVHTGLGTEAF
TRBJ2-5,TRBV3-1/TRBV3-2,ASTAGGPPEETQY
TRBJ1-1,TRBV19,ASSLLGSTMNTEAF
TRBJ1-2,TRBV7-9,ASSSQGDYGYT
TRBJ1-1,TRBV9,ASSVGGVNTEAF
TRBJ1-2,TRBV6-1,ASSEASQYGYT
TRBJ2-3,TRBV19,ASRETSASTDTQY
TRBJ2-3,TRBV10-3,ATRTGGTDTQY
TRBJ2-1,TRBV7-9,ASSVDRAAKF
TRBJ2-7,TRBV6-5,ASSYGGTRYEQY
TRBJ1-6,TRBV12-3/TRBV12-4,ASSQGGGSPLH
TRBJ2-5,TRBV10-3,AISEPVNYPSGGLKETQY
TRBJ1-1,TRBV5-1,ASSLRTGRNTEAF
TRBJ1-1,TRBV6-5,ASSFRTSTEAF
TRBJ2-5,TRBV2,ASSAQRGETQY
TRBJ2-1,TRBV3-1/TRBV3-2,ASSRTGDNEQF
TRBJ2-1,TRBV6-5,ASSYQGTGDENEQF
TRBJ2-1,TRBV19,ASNAGTGSHNEQF
TRBJ1-2,TRBV6-1,ASSEGEGVGYT
TRBJ2-7,TRBV6-5,ASTTTGVPYEQY
TRBJ1-3,TRBV4-1,ASSRAGSGNTIY
TRBJ2-5,TRBV28,ASSPGTMYFGRETQY
TRBJ2-3,TRBV11-2,ASSSLQGKKNTQY
TRBJ2-1,TRBV7-9,ASSPTSGGAHNEQF
TRBJ2-1,TRBV7-3,ASSKTSGGYNEQF
TRBJ1-2,TRBV6-5,ASRAGVSYGYT
TRBJ1-1,TRBV10-3,AIRGDRGNIEAF
TRBJ2-3,TRBV19,ASSLTRSTDTQY
TRBJ2-1,TRBV7-2,ASSLTGTLHNEQF
TRBJ2-2,TRBV19,ASSGDRGLANTGELF